This TCR beta chain was sequenced for a study of low-dose radiotherapy and immunotherapy resistance in tumors. Time point meaning: after trial treatment. The treatment denotes: LDRT plus nivolumab, ipilimumab, low-dose cyclophosphamide and aspirin (RACIN trial). Advanced solid tumors without tumor-infiltrating lymphocytes were required for inclusion. First-strand cDNA relied on TRAV- and TRBV-specific primers spanning alpha and beta chains. TCR amplification used 20 to 25 PCR cycles, a constant-region primer and a V-primer adapter. TCRdb redid the calling of the reads with MiXCR, one entry per CDR3 protein. The sample yields under 75,000 distinct CDR3 sequences, 20% to 25% seen once. This clonotype was counted many times. This TCR came from a male donor with prostate cancer. The input for sequencing was PBMCs, taken after low-dose radiotherapy plus immunotherapy.

CDR3 amino acids: CASSASGSPYEQYF. DNA of the CDR3: TGCGCCAGCAGCGCGAGCGGGAGCCCCTACGAGCAGTACTTC. The rearrangement joins TRBV4-1 to TRBJ2-7, with 8 positions matching TRBD2. This CDR3 region has 14 residues. Germline V CDR1 and CDR2: MGHRA, YSYEKL. J gave up 2 bases and V 5 bases, and 5 bases lay outside the gene matches.